A single sample is the source of the 22 T cell receptor beta chains below, sequenced in a study of blood T cell repertoires in COVID-19 (TCRdb year 2020). The protocol used for the library was the immunoSEQ multiplex PCR assay. This is the immuneACCESS table as TCRdb keeps it, with only in-frame sequences that have V and J called. A part of the clones is gone; compared with another copy, unresolved V genes explain less than half, and the rest is unexplained. The sample profile shows fewer than 300,000 clones; 85% of them were found once. About 2.3% of the sample is in the top ten clones. Sequencing used PBMCs or T cells enriched from blood (not recorded which). Every receptor here comes from a woman aged 45-65 years who had recovered from COVID-19.

This rearrangement joins TRBV11-2 to TRBJ2-3; D is ambiguous. V was clipped by 3 bases and J by 1 base, with 5 bases between them. Germline assignment: CDR1 SGHAT and CDR2 FQNNGV. The CDR3 extends over 13 amino acids. The CDR3, as DNA: TGTGCCAGCAGCTTCCGCGGCACAGATACGCAGTATTTT. It yields the protein CASSFRGTDTQYF.

The chain has TRBV4-2 and TRBJ2-1, with TRBD2 identical over 9 bases. J gave up 3 bases and V 3 bases, and 12 bases lay outside the gene matches. The V gene's germline CDR1 is LGHNA and CDR2 YNFKEQ. This CDR3 has 18 amino acids. The CDR3 here is CASSQGGPGTSSYNEQFF. The CDR3 DNA reads TGTGCCAGCAGCCAGGGCGGCCCCGGGACTAGCAGCTACAATGAGCAGTTCTTC.

The chain uses TRBV30 and TRBJ2-7, with 8 bases that match TRBD1. V gave up 3 bases and J gave up 6 bases; unmatched junction bases: 13. The CDR3 contains 15 residues. Germline V CDR1 and CDR2: GTSNPN, SVGIG (reference sequence). CDR3 nucleotide sequence: TGTGCCTGGAGGCCGACCCCCGGGACAGGTGCCGAGCAGTACTTC. Its protein product is CAWRPTPGTGAEQYF.

This sequence joins TRBV5-1 and TRBJ2-5; a possible D gene is TRBD2 (6 bases). V was trimmed by 0 bases and J by 2 bases, leaving 14 bases between them. Per the germline V gene, CDR1 is SGHRS and CDR2 is YFSETQ. The CDR3 extends over 16 amino acids. This chain's CDR3 is CASSLGGWDLQETQYF. CDR3 bases: TGCGCCAGCAGCTTGGGTGGCTGGGACTTACAAGAGACCCAGTACTTC.

The V call is TRBV28, the J call TRBJ2-1; no reliable D call. With 8 bases removed from V and 0 bases from J, the gap between germline ends came to 11 bases. The CDR3 has 14 residues. The germline V gene encodes CDR1 MDHEN and CDR2 SYDVKM. The CDR3 loop is CASGLSSSYNEQFF. The CDR3 coding sequence is TGTGCCAGCGGGCTGTCAAGCTCCTACAATGAGCAGTTCTTC.

The chain carries TRBV4-3 and TRBJ1-1; D possibly corresponds to TRBD1 (6 bases). The CDR3 is 15 amino acids. The germline V and J ends were trimmed by 0 bases and 1 base, with 9 bases remaining between them. Germline-derived CDR1 and CDR2 are LGHNA and YSLEER. The CDR3 nucleotides read TGCGCCAGCAGCCAAGATTCCAGGGGGAACACTGAAGCTTTCTTT. Encoded protein: CASSQDSRGNTEAFF.

This chain connects TRBV5-1 to TRBJ2-7, with 8 nucleotides matching TRBD1. V lost 4 bases and J lost 0; bases outside the gene matches: 15. CDR1 and CDR2 (germline): SGHRS, YFSETQ. The CDR3 totals 18 residues. DNA for the CDR3: TGCGCCAGCAGCCTTGGATTTGGAAGGACAGGGAGCTCCTACGAGCAGTACTTC. It is translated as CASSLGFGRTGSSYEQYF.

This chain links TRBV7-2 with TRBJ2-1, with D possibly matching TRBD2 (5 bases). The CDR3 covers 13 residues. Trimming took off 5 bases at V and 1 base at J, with 6 bases between the two ends. CDR1 is SGHTA and CDR2 is FQGNSA in the germline V gene. The CDR3 reads CASSPGSYNEQFF. The CDR3 coding sequence is TGTGCCAGCAGCCCGGGGTCCTACAATGAGCAGTTCTTC. Combining the CDR3 with reference TRBV7-2 and TRBJ2-1 gives the whole variable domain GAGVSQSPSNKVTEKGKDVELRCDPISGHTALYWYRQSLGQGLEFLIYFQGNSAPDKSGLPSDRFSAERTGGSVSTLTIQRTQQEDSAVYLCASSPGSYNEQFFGPGTRLTVL.

CDR3 nucleotides: TGTGCCAGCAGCGGGGAGGGGTGGCCTGAAGCTTTCTTT. It encodes CASSGEGWPEAFF. The chain employs TRBV25-1 and TRBJ1-1; weak D call: TRBD1 (5 bases). Germline values: CDR1 MGHDK, CDR2 SYGVNS. With 6 bases removed from V and 6 bases from J, the gap between germline ends came to 14 bases. This CDR3 has 13 residues.

This rearrangement joins TRBV27 to TRBJ2-2, with a weak D call TRBD1 (6 bases). The CDR3 loop spans 17 amino acids. Germline V gives CDR1 MNHEY, CDR2 SMNVEV (reference sequence). V dropped 4 bases and J dropped 4 bases, with 19 bases sitting between them. The CDR3 here is CASSSITDRRSTGELFF. The CDR3 DNA follows: TGTGCCAGCAGTTCCATAACCGACAGGCGGAGCACCGGGGAGCTGTTTTTT.

The V gene is TRBV7-9, the J gene TRBJ2-5; TRBD2 matches 7 bases. This CDR3 spans 16 amino acids. V lost 2 bases to trimming and J lost 2 bases; unmatched junction nucleotides: 8. Germline loops: CDR1 SEHNR, CDR2 FQNEAQ (reference sequence). Written as DNA, the CDR3 is TGTGCCAGCAGCTTACTCGGGGAGGGCCCTCAAGAGACCCAGTACTTC. This gives the protein CASSLLGEGPQETQYF.

The chain combines TRBV5-5 with TRBJ2-5; 10 bases are a match to TRBD1. The germline CDR1 and CDR2 sequences are SGHKS and YYEKEE (reference sequence). J lost 5 bases, V lost 4 bases, and 8 bases had no gene match. The CDR3 is made up of 15 amino acids. In DNA form, the CDR3 reads TGTGCCAGCAGCCGCAGACAGGGGGCGGGGGAGACCCAGTACTTC. Translation: CASSRRQGAGETQYF.

In nucleotides, the CDR3 is TGTGCCAGTAGCATCGGAGGGGGCGGGCAGCCCCAGCATTTT. Amino acids: CASSIGGGGQPQHF. The chain links TRBV19 to TRBJ1-5; 7 positions agree with TRBD1. J was trimmed by 7 bases and V by 6 bases; bases with no gene match: 9. The CDR3 totals 14 residues. CDR1 and CDR2 from the germline V gene are LNHDA and SQIVND (reference sequence).

This clone was found once. The chain carries TRBV30 and TRBJ2-7, with 10 bases identical to TRBD2. The germline V gene encodes CDR1 GTSNPN and CDR2 SVGIG (reference sequence). This CDR3 has 14 residues. V shed 6 bases and J 2 bases; nucleotides not matched to a gene: 7. DNA of the CDR3: TGTGCCTGCCACTCTAGCGGGAGTACCTACGAGCAGTACTTC. Protein sequence: CACHSSGSTYEQYF.

This clone was detected only once. The chain couples TRBV7-2 to TRBJ2-7, with 8 bases fitting TRBD1. J was trimmed by 0 bases and V by 3 bases; bases with no gene match: 1. The germline CDR1 and CDR2 sequences are SGHTA and FQGNSA. This CDR3 region has 14 residues. DNA for the CDR3: TGTGCCAGCAGCTTCCAGGGGGCCTCCTACGAGCAGTACTTC. Its translation is CASSFQGASYEQYF.

In nucleotides, the CDR3 is TGTGCCTGGAGCCTTAGGACTAGCGGGAAAGAGTTTGGTGAGCAGTACTTC. It translates to CAWSLRTSGKEFGEQYF. The genes are TRBV30 and TRBJ2-7; 12 positions match TRBD2. Germline assignment: CDR1 GTSNPN and CDR2 SVGIG (reference sequence). This CDR3 spans 17 amino acids. With 3 bases clipped from V and 7 bases from J, the junction kept 16 bases outside the gene matches.

CDR3 nucleotide sequence: TGTGCCAGCTCAAGGGACAGCAACACCGGGGAGCTGTTTTTT. Its protein product is CASSRDSNTGELFF. V and J are TRBV27 and TRBJ2-2; 7 positions match TRBD1. Looked up from germline, CDR1 is MNHEY and CDR2 is SMNVEV (reference sequence). Unmatched junction bases numbered 5, after V lost 8 bases and J lost 2 bases. The CDR3 has 14 amino acids.

V gene TRBV3-1 (or the pseudogene TRBV3-2) combines with J gene TRBJ1-4, with 8 bases identical to TRBD1. The germline gives CDR1 LGHDT, CDR2 YNNKEL (reference sequence). The CDR3 contains 17 residues. After removal of 0 bases from V and 4 bases from J, the junction contained 7 bases not matched to a gene. The CDR3 spells CASSQEGQGASNEKLFF. The CDR3 coding sequence is TGTGCCAGCAGCCAAGAGGGGCAGGGGGCGAGTAATGAAAAACTGTTTTTT.

The chain joins TRBV30 to TRBJ2-6, with D perhaps matching TRBD1 (5 bases). The germline CDR1 and CDR2 sequences are GTSNPN and SVGIG (reference sequence). The CDR3 is 17 amino acids. V gave up 3 bases and J gave up 0 bases, with 15 bases separating them. CDR3 DNA sequence: TGTGCCTGGAGGGGTAGACAGTTTACCTCTGGGGCCAACGTCCTGACTTTC. Amino acids: CAWRGRQFTSGANVLTF.

This chain connects TRBV6-2 or TRBV6-3 to TRBJ1-1, with D possibly being TRBD1 (6 bases). Per the germline V gene, CDR1 is MNHEY and CDR2 is SVGEGT. V lost 5 bases and J 4 bases, leaving 14 bases between the germline ends. This CDR3 is 14 amino acids long. The DNA of the CDR3 is TGTGCCAGCAGTATCCTCCAGGGGAGCACTGAAGCTTTCTTT. This codes for CASSILQGSTEAFF.

The chain recombines TRBV9 with TRBJ1-2, with D unresolved. Trimming left V 0 bases short and J 2 bases short, with 11 bases between. This CDR3 region has 15 residues. Germline values: CDR1 SGDLS, CDR2 YYNGEE. Here the CDR3 DNA reads TGTGCCAGCAGCGTAGGCCCGGGGATCAACTATGGCTACACCTTC. Its protein is CASSVGPGINYGYTF.

This chain uses TRBV18 with TRBJ1-3; D is ambiguous. The CDR3 has 16 residues. The V gene lost 5 bases and the J gene lost 0 bases, with 14 bases spanning the gap. CDR1 is KGHSH and CDR2 is LQKENI in the germline V gene. Written as DNA, the CDR3 is TGTGCCAGCTCAACCGCGACTCTGAGCTCTGGAAACACCATATATTTT. It codes for CASSTATLSSGNTIYF.